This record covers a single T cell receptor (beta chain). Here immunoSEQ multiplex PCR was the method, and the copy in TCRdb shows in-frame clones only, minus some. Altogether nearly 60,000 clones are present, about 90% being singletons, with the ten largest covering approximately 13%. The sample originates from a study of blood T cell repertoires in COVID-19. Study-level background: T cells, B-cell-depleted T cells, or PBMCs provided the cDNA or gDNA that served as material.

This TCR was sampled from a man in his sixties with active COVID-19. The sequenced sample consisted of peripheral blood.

The CDR3 coding sequence is TGCGCCAGCAGCGGCGGGACGAACACTGAAGCTTTCTTT. Translated: CASSGGTNTEAFF. The V call is TRBV5-1, the J call TRBJ1-1, with D possibly matching TRBD1 (5 bases). Looked up from germline, CDR1 is SGHRS and CDR2 is YFSETQ. Trimming took 4 bases from V and 1 from J, leaving 8 bases between them. The CDR3 spans 13 residues.